This T cell receptor beta chain was recorded in a study of blood T cell repertoires in COVID-19. Trimming removed 2 bases at V and 0 bases at J, with 5 bases between. This CDR3 region has 13 residues. Germline V gene lookup returns CDR1 SGHDT and CDR2 YYEEEE. The data were produced by immunoSEQ multiplex PCR, yet TCRdb's version contains in-frame clones alone and is incomplete. The sample yields over 150,000 clones, 75% to 85% seen once. The chain links TRBV5-6 to TRBJ1-2; D remains unclear. The TCR originated in a woman aged 60 to 75 with COVID-19, enrolled during active disease. Sequencing was carried out using peripheral blood. The CDR3 nucleotides read TGTGCCAGCAGCTTTATTTCTAACTATGGCTACACCTTC. Translated: CASSFISNYGYTF.